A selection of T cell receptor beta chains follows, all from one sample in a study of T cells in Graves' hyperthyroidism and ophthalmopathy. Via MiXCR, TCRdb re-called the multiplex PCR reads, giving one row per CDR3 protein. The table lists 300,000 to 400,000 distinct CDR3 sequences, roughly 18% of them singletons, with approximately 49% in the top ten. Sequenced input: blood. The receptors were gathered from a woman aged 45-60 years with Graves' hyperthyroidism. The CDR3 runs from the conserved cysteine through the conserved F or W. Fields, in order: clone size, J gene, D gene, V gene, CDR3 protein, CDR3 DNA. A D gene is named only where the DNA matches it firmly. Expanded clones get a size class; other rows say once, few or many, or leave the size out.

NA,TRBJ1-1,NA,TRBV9,CASSGTGTANTEAFF,TGTGCCAGCAGCGGGACCGGGACTGCGAACACTGAAGCTTTCTTT
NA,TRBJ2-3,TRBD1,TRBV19,CASSATPGQGIASTDTQYF,TGTGCCAGTAGTGCGACGCCGGGACAGGGGATAGCTAGCACAGATACGCAGTATTTT
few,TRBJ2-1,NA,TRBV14,CASSQSRLEEQFF,TGTGCCAGCAGCCAGTCTAGGTTAGAAGAGCAGTTCTTC
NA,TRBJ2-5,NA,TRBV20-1,CSAHNRAAETQYF,TGCAGTGCCCACAACAGGGCCGCGGAGACCCAGTACTTC
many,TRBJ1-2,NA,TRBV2,CASSVAGEDGYTF,TGTGCCAGCAGTGTTGCAGGGGAGGATGGCTACACCTTC
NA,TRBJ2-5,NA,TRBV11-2,CASSSLGSQETQYF,TGTGCCAGCAGCTCTCTGGGCTCTCAAGAGACCCAGTACTTC
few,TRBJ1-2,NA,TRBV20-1,CSARDPGRWGYGYTF,TGCAGTGCTAGAGATCCGGGGCGGTGGGGCTATGGCTACACCTTC
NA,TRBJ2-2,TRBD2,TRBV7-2,CAGSPRSSGRSNTGELFF,TGTGCCGGCAGCCCCCGATCTAGCGGGAGGTCGAACACCGGGGAGCTGTTTTTT
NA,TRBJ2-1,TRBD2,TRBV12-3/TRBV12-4,CASRLAGVGSNEQFF,TGTGCCAGCAGGTTAGCGGGTGTGGGGTCCAATGAGCAGTTCTTC
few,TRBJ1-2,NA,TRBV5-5,CASSLGRLNYGYTF,TGTGCCAGCAGCTTGGGCAGGTTAAACTATGGCTACACCTTC
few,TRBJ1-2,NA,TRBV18,CASSSTGGYGYTF,TGTGCCAGCTCAAGCACGGGGGGCTATGGCTACACCTTC
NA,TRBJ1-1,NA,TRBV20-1,CSVSPASQADTEAFF,TGCAGTGTTAGCCCCGCTAGTCAGGCCGACACTGAAGCTTTCTTT
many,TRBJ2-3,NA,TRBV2,CASSEQGDTQYF,TGTGCCAGCAGTGAGCAAGGAGATACGCAGTATTTT
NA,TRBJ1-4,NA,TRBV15,CATSRELYTATNEKLFF,TGTGCCACCAGCAGAGAGTTGTACACCGCAACTAATGAAAAACTGTTTTTT
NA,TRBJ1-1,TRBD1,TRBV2,CASSVDTGGNTEAFF,TGTGCCAGCAGTGTAGATACAGGGGGGAACACTGAAGCTTTCTTT
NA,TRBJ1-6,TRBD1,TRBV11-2,CASSSNRGPLGSPLHF,TGTGCCAGCAGTTCAAACAGGGGGCCGCTTGGCTCACCCCTCCACTTT
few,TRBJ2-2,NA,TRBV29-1,CSVEDRGGGGELFF,TGCAGCGTTGAAGACAGGGGAGGCGGCGGGGAGCTGTTTTTT
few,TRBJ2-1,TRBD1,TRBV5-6,CASSQGQGVTFF,TGTGCCAGCAGCCAGGGACAGGGGGTGACGTTCTTC
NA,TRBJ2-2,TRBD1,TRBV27,CASSHPPGQGTGELFF,TGTGCCAGCAGCCATCCACCGGGACAGGGGACCGGGGAGCTGTTTTTT
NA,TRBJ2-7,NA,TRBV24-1,CATSDPFQEKQYF,TGTGCCACCAGTGATCCTTTTCAAGAAAAGCAGTACTTC
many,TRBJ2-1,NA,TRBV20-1,CSARGAQSSYNEQFF,TGCAGTGCTAGAGGAGCGCAGAGCTCCTACAATGAGCAGTTCTTC
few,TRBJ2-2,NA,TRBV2,CASSGVVLNTGELFF,TGTGCCAGCAGTGGGGTTGTTTTGAACACCGGGGAGCTGTTTTTT
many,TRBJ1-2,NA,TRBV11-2,CASSSRGGVVNYGYTF,TGTGCCAGCAGCTCCCGGGGAGGGGTCGTTAACTATGGCTACACCTTC